A single sample is the source of the 25 T cell receptor beta chains below, sequenced in a study of cytotoxic CD8 clonotypes in ibrutinib-treated CLL. The table came from immunoSEQ multiplex PCR; TCRdb's copy has only in-frame clones and leaves some out. The top ten clones hold 43% of a sample with fewer than 75,000 clones, 65% to 75% of them seen once. Sequencing was performed on PBMCs, taken after 12 months of ibrutinib treatment. The receptors were gathered from a human donor with chronic lymphocytic leukemia.

This chain uses TRBV25-1 with TRBJ2-3; D unresolved. The CDR3 totals 13 residues. Trimming took off 5 bases at V and 2 bases at J, with 8 bases between the two ends. CDR1 and CDR2 from the germline V gene are MGHDK and SYGVNS. The CDR3 DNA follows: TGTGCCAGCAGTCCCCGGACCACAGATACGCAGTATTTT. It encodes CASSPRTTDTQYF. Looking up the rest from reference TRBV25-1 and TRBJ2-3 gives the full variable domain: EADIYQTPRYLVIGTGKKITLECSQTMGHDKMYWYQQDPGMELHLIHYSYGVNSTEKGDLSSESTVSRIRTEHFPLTLESARPSHTSQYLCASSPRTTDTQYFGPGTRLTVL.

The genes are TRBV15 and TRBJ2-3; tentative D call: TRBD2 (5 bases). Trimming removed 5 bases from V and 4 bases from J, with 13 bases in between. Germline V gene sequence: CDR1 LNHNV, CDR2 YYDKDF (reference sequence). The CDR3 extends over 14 amino acids. The CDR3 spells CATSGWAGADTQYF. DNA of the CDR3: TGTGCCACCAGCGGGTGGGCGGGCGCAGATACGCAGTATTTT.

This sequence joins TRBV28 and TRBJ2-7; D is undetermined. CDR3 length: 13 amino acids. Germline V gives CDR1 MDHEN, CDR2 SYDVKM. Trimming took 5 bases from V and 0 from J, leaving 8 bases between them. CDR3 coding DNA: TGTGCCAGCAGTCCCAGGTCCTCCTACGAGCAGTACTTC. Translation: CASSPRSSYEQYF.

CDR3: CASSKYLARFAYEQYF. As DNA, the CDR3 is TGTGCCAGCAGCAAGTACCTAGCGCGTTTCGCCTACGAGCAGTACTTC. The gene calls are TRBV21-1 and TRBJ2-7; the table's D gene call, TRBD2, was not cross checked with the DNA. TRBV21-1 is a known pseudogene. CDR3 length: 16 residues.

Regarding this clone: Other DNA sequences of this sample code for an identical CDR3. The chain recombines TRBV5-6 with TRBJ1-3, with D perhaps TRBD1 (6 bases). The CDR3 consists of 14 residues. Deletions cut 4 bases from V and 2 bases from J, with 10 bases between. CDR1 and CDR2 (germline): SGHDT, YYEEEE. The CDR3, as DNA: TGTGCCAGCAGCCCCAGGGGCCCTGGAAACACCATATATTTT. Translated, it gives CASSPRGPGNTIYF.

This clone was observed a few times. The CDR3 DNA reads TGTGCCATCAGTGAGTCGCGGCAGCCTAATCAGCCCCAGCATTTT. This sequence encodes CAISESRQPNQPQHF. J is TRBJ1-5 and V is TRBV10-3; no clear D gene. The CDR3 contains 15 residues. In germline, CDR1 is ENHRY, CDR2 SYGVKD. V dropped 0 bases and J dropped 4 bases, with 10 bases sitting between them.

The chain couples TRBV2 to TRBJ2-3; D gene uncertain. V was trimmed by 7 bases and J by 1 base, leaving 3 bases between them. This CDR3 has 11 amino acids. Germline lookup yields CDR1 SNHLY and CDR2 FYNNEI. The CDR3 sequence is CASIGTDTQYF. In DNA, the CDR3 is TGTGCCAGCATCGGCACAGATACGCAGTATTTT. Together with reference TRBV2 and TRBJ2-3, the CDR3 gives the full variable domain: EPEVTQTPSHQVTQMGQEVILRCVPISNHLYFYWYRQILGQKVEFLVSFYNNEISEKSEIFDDQFSVERPDGSNFTLKIRSTKLEDSAMYFCASIGTDTQYFGPGTRLTVL.

In its sample, this clone was seen a few times. The gene calls are TRBV19 and TRBJ2-1; D is undetermined. The CDR3 is 11 residues long. Trimming cost V 6 bases and J 3 bases, with 3 bases left between them. The germline CDR1 and CDR2 sequences are LNHDA and SQIVND (reference sequence). CDR3 nucleotides: TGTGCCAGTAGACTCTACAATGAGCAGTTCTTC. Its translation: CASRLYNEQFF.

V is TRBV6-6 and J is TRBJ1-1, with D unresolved. CDR1 and CDR2 from the germline V gene are MNHNY and SVGAGI (reference sequence). Trimming left V 4 bases short and J 4 bases short, with 4 bases between. The CDR3 has 11 amino acids. The DNA for the CDR3 is TGTGCCAGCAGTTGGGGCACTGAAGCTTTCTTT. Translated: CASSWGTEAFF.

The V and J genes are TRBV5-1 and TRBJ2-1, with TRBD1 identical over 12 bases. The CDR3 is made up of 15 amino acids. Germline V gene lookup returns CDR1 SGHRS and CDR2 YFSETQ. The V and J ends lost 4 bases and 6 bases, in that order; junction bases with no gene match: 5. The CDR3 region is CASSTGTGGVNEQFF. For the CDR3, the DNA is TGCGCCAGCAGCACAGGGACAGGGGGCGTCAATGAGCAGTTCTTC.

This clone was counted once. The rearrangement uses TRBV6-5 and TRBJ1-2, with D maybe TRBD1 (5 bases). The CDR3 length is 13 residues. Looked up from germline, CDR1 is MNHEY and CDR2 is SVGAGI. Trimming removed 5 bases at V and 4 bases at J, with 11 bases between. The CDR3 loop is CASSPGQLYGYTF. The DNA for the CDR3 is TGTGCCAGCAGTCCCGGACAACTCTATGGCTACACCTTC.

This clone was detected only a few times. The chain combines TRBV4-2 with TRBJ2-2; no clear D. Germline V CDR1 and CDR2: LGHNA, YNFKEQ. With 0 bases removed from V and 0 bases from J, the gap between germline ends came to 2 bases. The CDR3 is 14 residues long. The DNA for the CDR3 is TGTGCCAGCAGCCAAGAACCGAACACCGGGGAGCTGTTTTTT. Translation gives CASSQEPNTGELFF.

The chain combines TRBV6-5 with TRBJ1-1; D ambiguous. The CDR3 contains 13 residues. The V gene's germline CDR1 is MNHEY and CDR2 SVGAGI. Trimming shortened V by 6 bases and J by 4 bases, and 12 bases separated the two germline ends. The CDR3 nucleotides read TGTGCCAGCAGCCGGGCCAGCGCCACTGAAGCTTTCTTT. Encoded protein: CASSRASATEAFF.

This rearrangement joins TRBV7-3 to TRBJ2-6; D gene unclear. CDR1 is SGHTA and CDR2 is FQGTGA in the germline V gene. The CDR3 has 15 residues. With 0 bases removed from V and 0 bases from J, the gap between germline ends came to 3 bases. The CDR3 region has the DNA TGTGCCAGCAGCTTAACAGTCTCTGGGGCCAACGTCCTGACTTTC. Amino acid sequence: CASSLTVSGANVLTF.

The genes are TRBV6-1 and TRBJ2-7; D is possibly TRBD1 or TRBD2 (6 bases each). The CDR3 has 15 amino acids. Germline V gives CDR1 MNHNS, CDR2 SASEGT. V was clipped by 3 bases and J by 2 bases, with 14 bases between them. The CDR3 reads CASSELTGTAYEQYF. CDR3 DNA sequence: TGTGCCAGCAGTGAGCTTACAGGGACTGCCTACGAGCAGTACTTC.

The chain uses TRBV9 and TRBJ2-3, with D tentatively TRBD2 (7 bases). Germline lookup yields CDR1 SGDLS and CDR2 YYNGEE. With 3 bases removed from V and 5 bases from J, the gap between germline ends came to 22 bases. This CDR3 spans 17 amino acids. The CDR3 is CASSGGPFGLGGDTQYF. For the CDR3, the DNA is TGTGCCAGCAGCGGAGGCCCGTTCGGACTAGGGGGAGATACGCAGTATTTT.

This clone was counted once. This chain links TRBV27 with TRBJ2-3, with D perhaps TRBD1 or TRBD2 (5 bases each). The V end lost 2 bases, the J end lost 4 bases, and 10 bases lay between the germline ends. CDR1 is MNHEY, CDR2 SMNVEV, per germline (reference sequence). The CDR3 sequence is 14 residues long. CDR3 protein: CASSLMGVSDTQYF. CDR3 nucleotide sequence: TGTGCCAGCAGTTTAATGGGGGTGTCAGATACGCAGTATTTT.

The V gene is TRBV2, the J gene TRBJ2-3; D is undetermined. The V and J ends lost 6 bases and 6 bases respectively, with 16 bases between them. The V gene's germline CDR1 is SNHLY and CDR2 FYNNEI. CDR3 length equals 14 residues. CDR3 bases: TGTGCCAGCAGCGACCTAAATTCTAGGGATACGCAGTATTTT. It encodes CASSDLNSRDTQYF.

The chain combines TRBV7-3 with TRBJ2-5, with TRBD2 identical over 9 bases. The CDR3 is 16 amino acids. Looked up from germline, CDR1 is SGHTA and CDR2 is FQGTGA. J was trimmed by 4 bases and V by 4 bases; bases with no gene match: 10. CDR3 DNA sequence: TGTGCCAGCAGCTGGGGGCCTAGCGGGGACAGAGAGACCCAGTACTTC. The encoded protein is CASSWGPSGDRETQYF.

J is TRBJ2-7 and V is TRBV4-1, with D uncertain. The CDR3 runs 15 residues. V dropped 0 bases and J dropped 2 bases, with 11 bases sitting between them. Germline values: CDR1 MGHRA, CDR2 YSYEKL. The CDR3 spells CASSQESVTAYEQYF. The CDR3, as DNA: TGCGCCAGCAGCCAAGAATCTGTAACAGCCTACGAGCAGTACTTC.

This clone came up a few times. The chain couples TRBV11-2 to TRBJ1-1, with unresolved D. This CDR3 has 13 residues. Germline values: CDR1 SGHAT, CDR2 FQNNGV. V gave up 1 base and J gave up 1 base, with 4 bases separating them. The CDR3 DNA sequence: TGTGCCAGCAGCTTAGCGGAGAACACTGAAGCTTTCTTT. Its protein product is CASSLAENTEAFF. Filled out from reference TRBV11-2 and TRBJ1-1, the complete variable domain reads EAGVAQSPRYKIIEKRQSVAFWCNPISGHATLYWYQQILGQGPKLLIQFQNNGVVDDSQLPKDRFSAERLKGVDSTLKIQPAKLEDSAVYLCASSLAENTEAFFGQGTRLTVV.

As for this clone: Other DNA sequences in this sample translate to the same CDR3. The rearrangement joins TRBV29-1 to TRBJ2-3, with D perhaps matching TRBD1 (5 bases). V was cut by 7 bases and J by 0 bases, with 17 bases left in between. CDR3 length: 15 residues. Per germline, CDR1 SQVTM and CDR2 ANQGSEA. This CDR3 reads CSGGLWTISTDTQYF. DNA of the CDR3: TGCAGCGGGGGTTTATGGACAATCAGCACAGATACGCAGTATTTT.

The chain carries TRBV7-9 and TRBJ2-1; 10 nucleotides line up with TRBD2. V lost 9 bases to trimming and J lost 3 bases; unmatched junction nucleotides: 5. The CDR3 runs to 14 residues. CDR1 is SEHNR, CDR2 FQNEAQ, per germline (reference sequence). CDR3 DNA: TGTGCCAGTACCAAGCGGGGGGGCTACAATGAGCAGTTCTTC. It yields the protein CASTKRGGYNEQFF.

This clone was found once. The V call is TRBV18, the J call TRBJ2-7, with no clear D. Trimming left V 1 base short and J 2 bases short, with 9 bases between. Per the germline V gene, CDR1 is KGHSH and CDR2 is LQKENI. This CDR3 is 14 amino acids long. DNA of the CDR3: TGTGCCAGCTCACCACTTTACAGCCCCTACGAGCAGTACTTC. This encodes CASSPLYSPYEQYF.

The chain recombines TRBV27 with TRBJ2-6; TRBD2 is a possible D gene (5 bases). CDR1 and CDR2 (germline): MNHEY, SMNVEV (reference sequence). This CDR3 has 16 residues. V lost 1 base, J lost 0 bases, and 7 bases lay in between. CDR3 loop: CASSLYAGSGANVLTF. DNA of the CDR3: TGTGCCAGCAGTTTATACGCGGGCTCTGGGGCCAACGTCCTGACTTTC.